This T cell receptor beta chain appears in the sequencing data of a study of blood T cell repertoires in COVID-19. The overall study: Samples of COVID-19 (acute and convalescent) were obtained from the United States, Italy and Spain. From T cells, B-cell-depleted T cells, or PBMCs came the material, which was cDNA or gDNA.

The CDR3 spans 16 residues. Trimming removed 2 bases at V and 0 bases at J, with 15 bases between. Germline CDR1 and CDR2: SGHRS and YFSETQ. Authors' analysis steps: Estimation of nucleated cell counts was performed using reference gene primer amplification. The table came from immunoSEQ multiplex PCR; TCRdb's copy has only in-frame clones and leaves some out. V and J calls plus clone size are reproduced from that table; the DNA served to infer D and trimming. Of nearly 250,000 clones in the sample, 86% were seen once. Sequenced material: peripheral blood. The receptor comes from a woman aged 55-70 years who had recovered from COVID-19. The chain joins TRBV5-1 to TRBJ2-7; D is possibly TRBD1 (6 bases). The CDR3 region is CASSFWPGQSSYEQYF. CDR3 DNA: TGCGCCAGCAGCTTCTGGCCCGGACAGAGCTCCTACGAGCAGTACTTC.